The next 8 T cell receptor beta chains were all read from a single sample in a study of blood T cell repertoires in COVID-19. Clones were sequenced by immunoSEQ multiplex PCR, and TCRdb holds only the in-frame ones, with some missing. The table lists approximately 250,000 clones, 88% of them singletons. The material sequenced was PBMCs or T cells enriched from blood (not recorded which). Every receptor here comes from a woman aged 55-75 years in a cohort exposed to, infected with or recovered from COVID-19 (not recorded which).

The V call is TRBV7-2, the J call TRBJ2-1, with 7 nucleotides matching TRBD2. V was pared by 0 bases and J by 4 bases, with 6 bases of the junction left unmatched. CDR1 is SGHTA and CDR2 is FQGNSA in the germline V gene. CDR3 length equals 16 residues. CDR3 residues: CASSLAGAGNYNEQFF. The CDR3 DNA follows: TGTGCCAGCAGCTTAGCAGGAGCGGGGAATTACAATGAGCAGTTCTTC.

The J gene is TRBJ1-6, the V gene TRBV9, with 8 nucleotides matching TRBD1. Trimming removed 3 bases from V and 7 bases from J; junction bases left unmatched: 12. Germline CDR1 SGDLS, CDR2 YYNGEE. The CDR3 contains 17 residues. The CDR3 sequence: CASSESPGGAKNSPLHF. CDR3 sequence (DNA): TGTGCCAGCAGCGAATCCCCAGGGGGCGCGAAAAATTCACCCCTCCACTTT.

The CDR3 spells CASSLPRGPRETQYF. CDR3 DNA sequence: TGTGCCAGCAGCTTGCCGCGGGGCCCTCGGGAGACCCAGTACTTC. This chain joins TRBV11-2 and TRBJ2-5; perhaps TRBD2 as D (6 bases). CDR3 length: 15 amino acids. V lost 3 bases and J lost 5, with 16 bases in between. Per germline, CDR1 SGHAT and CDR2 FQNNGV.

V gene TRBV28 combines with J gene TRBJ1-5; possibly TRBD1 for D (6 bases). The CDR3 has 14 residues. Between the trimmed V and J ends, which lost 6 bases and 7 bases, there was a span of 16 bases. Germline V gene lookup returns CDR1 MDHEN and CDR2 SYDVKM. CDR3 nucleotide sequence: TGTGCCAGCAGCTCCGGACAGCTGCGCCAGCCCCAGCATTTT. Amino acid sequence: CASSSGQLRQPQHF.

J is TRBJ1-5 and V is TRBV6-2 or TRBV6-3; 12 bases agree with TRBD1. Germline V lookup: CDR1 MNHEY, CDR2 SVGEGT. The CDR3 extends over 15 amino acids. V lost 6 bases to trimming and J lost 11 bases; unmatched junction nucleotides: 11. The CDR3: CASSHAGTGGETQHF. Written as DNA, the CDR3 is TGTGCCAGCAGCCACGCCGGGACAGGGGGCGAGACCCAGCATTTT.

This sequence joins TRBV30 and TRBJ2-5, with 8 bases lining up with TRBD1. V lost 5 bases, J lost 5 bases, and 4 bases stayed unmatched. Germline CDR1 reads GTSNPN; CDR2 reads SVGIG (reference sequence). The CDR3 totals 12 residues. CDR3 bases: TGTGCCTGGGGACAGGGTACGGAGACCCAGTACTTC. Translated: CAWGQGTETQYF. The whole variable domain, filled in from reference TRBV30 and TRBJ2-5, reads SQTIHQWPATLVQPVGSPLSLECTVEGTSNPNLYWYRQAAGRGLQLLFYSVGIGQISSEVPQNLSASRPQDRQFILSSKKLLLSDSGFYLCAWGQGTETQYFGPGTRLLVL.

This clone came up a few times. The chain joins TRBV5-1 to TRBJ1-3; 8 positions match TRBD1. Germline V gene lookup returns CDR1 SGHRS and CDR2 YFSETQ. With V trimmed by 4 bases and J by 4 bases, 10 bases remained unmatched. The CDR3 consists of 16 residues. CDR3 in amino acids: CASSTTTGVVGNTIYF. DNA of the CDR3: TGCGCCAGCAGCACGACGACAGGGGTAGTCGGAAACACCATATATTTT. Full variable domain (rest looked up from reference TRBV5-1 and TRBJ1-3): KAGVTQTPRYLIKTRGQQVTLSCSPISGHRSVSWYQQTPGQGLQFLFEYFSETQRNKGNFPGRFSGRQFSNSRSEMNVSTLELGDSALYLCASSTTTGVVGNTIYFGEGSWLTVV.

The table lists this clone with a few counts. The rearrangement joins TRBV11-2 to TRBJ2-1, with a possible D match to TRBD1 (5 bases). Trimming took off 5 bases at V and 5 bases at J, with 22 bases between the two ends. This CDR3 region has 17 residues. From germline, CDR1 is SGHAT and CDR2 FQNNGV. The CDR3 region is CASSGLPRRAGNNEQFF. CDR3 DNA: TGTGCCAGCAGCGGTTTGCCCCGTCGGGCAGGGAACAATGAGCAGTTCTTC.